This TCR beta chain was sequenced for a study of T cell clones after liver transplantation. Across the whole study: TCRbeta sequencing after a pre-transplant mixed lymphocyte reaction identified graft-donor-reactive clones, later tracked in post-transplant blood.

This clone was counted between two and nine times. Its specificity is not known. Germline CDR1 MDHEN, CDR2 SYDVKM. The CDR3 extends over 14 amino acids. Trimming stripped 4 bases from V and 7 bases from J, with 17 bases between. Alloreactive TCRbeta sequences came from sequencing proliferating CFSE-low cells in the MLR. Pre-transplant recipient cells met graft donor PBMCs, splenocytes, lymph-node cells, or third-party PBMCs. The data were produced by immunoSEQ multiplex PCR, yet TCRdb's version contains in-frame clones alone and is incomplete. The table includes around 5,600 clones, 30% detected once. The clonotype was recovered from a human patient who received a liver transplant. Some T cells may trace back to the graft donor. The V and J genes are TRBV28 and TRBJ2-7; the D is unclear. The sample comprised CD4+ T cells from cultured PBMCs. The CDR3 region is CASSSAPGLREQYF. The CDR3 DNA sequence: TGTGCCAGCAGTTCCGCTCCGGGCCTCCGGGAGCAGTACTTC.